This TCR beta chain was identified in a study of cytomegalovirus exposure and HLA in healthy donors. The PCR used 60 Vbeta and 13 Jbeta primers. Some clones are missing from TCRdb's copy, which holds only in-frame ones; the method was immunoSEQ multiplex PCR. The sample lists some 130,000 clones; more than 80% were seen once. The clonotype was recovered from a man aged 35-49 years in good health and CMV-seronegative. Sequences were obtained from PBMCs.

CDR3 region: CSVDRGNTEAFF. CDR3 nucleotides: TGCAGCGTTGATCGCGGGAACACTGAAGCTTTCTTT. V and J are TRBV29-1 and TRBJ1-1; D ambiguous. The length of the CDR3 is 12 residues. In germline, CDR1 is SQVTM, CDR2 ANQGSEA. Between the trimmed V and J ends, which lost 3 bases and 1 base, there was a span of 6 bases.